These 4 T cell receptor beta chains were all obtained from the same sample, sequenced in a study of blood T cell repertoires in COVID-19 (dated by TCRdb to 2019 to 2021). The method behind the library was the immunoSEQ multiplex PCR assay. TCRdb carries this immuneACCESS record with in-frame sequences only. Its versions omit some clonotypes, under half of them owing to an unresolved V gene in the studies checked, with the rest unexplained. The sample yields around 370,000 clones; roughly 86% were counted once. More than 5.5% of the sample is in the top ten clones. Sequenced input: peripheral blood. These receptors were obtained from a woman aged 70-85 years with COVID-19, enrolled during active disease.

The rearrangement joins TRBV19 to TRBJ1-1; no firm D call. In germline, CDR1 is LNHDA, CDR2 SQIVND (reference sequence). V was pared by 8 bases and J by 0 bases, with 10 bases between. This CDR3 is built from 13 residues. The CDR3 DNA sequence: TGTGCCAGTTGCGACTTGGTGAACACTGAAGCTTTCTTT. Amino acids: CASCDLVNTEAFF.

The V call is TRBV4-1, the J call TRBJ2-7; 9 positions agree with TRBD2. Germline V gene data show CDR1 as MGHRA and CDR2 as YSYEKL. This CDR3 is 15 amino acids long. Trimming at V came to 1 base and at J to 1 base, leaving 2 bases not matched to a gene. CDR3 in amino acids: CASSQALAGSYEQYF. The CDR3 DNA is TGCGCCAGCAGCCAAGCCCTAGCGGGATCCTACGAGCAGTACTTC.

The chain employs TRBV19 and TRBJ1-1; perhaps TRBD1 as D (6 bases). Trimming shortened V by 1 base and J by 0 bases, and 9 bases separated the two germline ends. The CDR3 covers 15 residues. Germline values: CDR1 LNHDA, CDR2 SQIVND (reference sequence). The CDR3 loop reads CASSIAGQLNTEAFF. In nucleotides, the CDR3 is TGTGCCAGTAGTATAGCCGGACAGCTGAACACTGAAGCTTTCTTT.

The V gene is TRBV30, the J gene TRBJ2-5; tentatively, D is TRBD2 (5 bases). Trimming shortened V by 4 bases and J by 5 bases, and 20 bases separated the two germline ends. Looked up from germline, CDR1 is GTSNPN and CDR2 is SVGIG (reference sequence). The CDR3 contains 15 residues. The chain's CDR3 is CAWTIGLGIMETQYF. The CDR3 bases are TGTGCCTGGACGATAGGACTGGGTATAATGGAGACCCAGTACTTC.